The source of this TCR beta chain is a study of T cells after posttransplantation cyclophosphamide. Study-level findings and limits: Later blood repertoires were often dominated by clones from the donor CD8+ memory compartment. Skin or GI-infiltrating T cells shared few TRB sequences with blood. After PTCy, TRB diversity resembled that of CNI/methotrexate controls.

With 6 bases removed from V and 1 base from J, the gap between germline ends came to 8 bases. Germline V lookup: CDR1 SQVTM, CDR2 ANQGSEA. The CDR3 is made up of 12 amino acids. TCRdb's copy holds only in-frame clones and misses some; the assay was immunoSEQ multiplex PCR. Altogether 25,000 to 30,000 clones are present, 86% being singletons, with the ten largest covering approximately 3.5%. This related bone marrow graft donor gave peripheral blood on the day of marrow donation. Remarks on this clone: Its specificity is not known.

The clonotype was recovered from a man aged 50 to 60. Sequenced: PBMCs. The V call is TRBV29-1, the J call TRBJ2-3; D is perhaps TRBD2 (6 bases). The CDR3 sequence: CSVASGTDTQYF. CDR3 sequence (DNA): TGCAGCGTCGCTAGCGGCACAGATACGCAGTATTTT.